Detailed here is one T cell receptor (beta chain). There is no known antigen for this receptor. No much larger clonotype is one base removed from it; base qualities were not supplied. To estimate absolute template abundance from read counts, synthetic TCR analog templates were spiked into each PCR. The immunoSEQ assay used bias-controlled V and J gene primers to amplify TCRbeta CDR3 regions from genomic DNA. Sequencing of rearranged TCRbeta segments was done at approximately 20X coverage. The original pipeline was this. Sequencing errors were corrected by clustering and CDR3s were annotated against IMGT to assign V, D and J genes. Downstream analyses used only productive TCRbeta rearrangements and left out out-of-frame or stop-codon sequences. To compute clonality, Shannon entropy was normalized by the log of the number of unique productive sequences and then subtracted from one. Fisher's exact test with Benjamini-Hochberg correction, at a threshold of adjusted p below 0.01, was used to find clones that differed between time points or between blood and tumor. TCRdb re-hosts the immuneACCESS table, in-frame sequences only. Its copies lack some clones; in the studies checked, an unresolved V gene accounts for under half of them, and the cause for the rest is not known. The V and J calls and clone size were taken over from that table, and D and trimming were inferred from the DNA. The sample table lists some 38,000 clones, around 85% of them with a count of one. The ten biggest clones cover approximately 14% of the sample.

These data are taken from a study of PD-L1 blockade in urothelial cancer (dated by TCRdb to 2015 to 2018). Describing the broader study: Every patient began therapy in 2014 and was given atezolizumab 1,200 mg intravenously every 3 weeks. Twenty-five of 29 patients were identified as males with urothelial cancer of bladder origin, and a prior smoking history was reported by 18 of 29 patients. An ECOG performance status of 0 or 1 was recorded for the patients, and 0 to 3 prior chemotherapy regimens had been received by the patients. Blood samples were analyzed at 3 weeks after treatment start (second dose) and at 6 weeks after treatment start. Blood samples gave a median of about 150,000 T cells and tens of thousands of unique TCRs, with a median clonality of approximately 0.08. Somatic, immune and clinical correlates of response to PD-L1 blockade with atezolizumab in urothelial cancer were the focus of an exploratory multi-omic analysis. TCR sequencing covered pretreatment tumor samples and matched, serially collected peripheral blood taken before and after atezolizumab treatment. Progression-free survival longer than 6 months counted as durable clinical benefit, and TCR features were additionally tested against both progression-free and overall survival. In the same patients, pretreatment tumors underwent whole exome sequencing and RNA sequencing in addition to TCR sequencing. Durable clinical benefit was achieved by nine patients and was not achieved by 20 patients. Approximately 29 patients had pretreatment blood TCR-seq, roughly 25 had at least one posttreatment blood collection, and roughly 25 had tumor TCR-seq. The full study reports these points: Patients with durable benefit showed greater expansion of tumor-associated TCR clones in peripheral blood 3 weeks after starting treatment (n = 22, p = 0.022). Because the sample size was small (n of about 29) and many exploratory analyses were performed, the results are intended to be hypothesis-generating. Improved progression-free and overall survival was associated with having pretreatment peripheral blood TCR clonality below the median.

The germline V gene encodes CDR1 SGHNT and CDR2 YYREEE (reference sequence). The CDR3 has 14 amino acids, counting the end cysteine and phenylalanine. Just the 42-base CDR3 DNA is kept, in frame starting at base 1. V is clipped by 2 bases and J by 3 bases, and the sequence between their germline boundaries is 12 bases long. The sample's time point, from its label and the paper: pretreatment peripheral blood. A total of 25 to 30 patients with locally advanced or metastatic urothelial carcinoma, treated at Memorial Sloan Kettering on a trial protocol, made up the cohort. Peripheral blood mononuclear cells were collected pretreatment and during treatment, at between 1 and 8 total time points per patient. The Qiagen DNeasy Blood extraction kit was used to purify genomic DNA from total PBMCs and tumor samples. PBMCs were collected pretreatment and during treatment, and were isolated and stored as previously described.

The sequenced sample was PBMCs, obtained around atezolizumab (anti-PD-L1) treatment. The sequence was obtained from an elderly man with urothelial cancer. The chain couples TRBV5-4 to TRBJ2-7, with no confident D gene call. The encoded CDR3 is CASSLENGGYEQYF. The DNA sequence follows: TGTGCCAGCAGCTTAGAAAACGGTGGCTACGAGCAGTACTTC.